This section outlines one T cell receptor (beta chain) sequence together with its context. TCRdb keeps only in-frame clones here, not all; method: immunoSEQ multiplex PCR. The sample holds about 2.2 million clones, roughly 93% seen once. This CDR3 spans 12 amino acids. CDR1 and CDR2 (germline): SGHRS, YFSETQ. V was clipped by 6 bases and J by 8 bases, with 11 bases between them. CD45RO-negative cells were positively selected for CCR7, leaving out terminally differentiated effector memory CD45RA+ cells. Recent vaccinations or acute infections were absent in the healthy HIV-negative adult donors. This entry comes from a study of shared clonotypes between healthy human individuals.

The receptor was derived from a man between 18 and 35 years old in good health. Some clones in this sample may be carry-over from other donors' samples. The V and J genes are TRBV5-1 and TRBJ2-2; D is unclear. Sequencing used naive CD8+ T cells from PBMCs. The CDR3 region has the DNA TGCGCCAGCAAACGAGCGCGAGGGGAGCTGTTTTTT. Residues: CASKRARGELFF.